One sample yielded the 30 T cell receptor beta chains listed below, sequenced in a study of beta chain features in type 1 diabetes. cDNA synthesis used the whole RNA isolate, giving expressed TCRB sequences. Libraries were prepared by immunoSEQ multiplex PCR; TCRdb keeps only in-frame clonotypes and omits some of them. The sample yields around 150,000 clones, roughly 8% seen once. The source material was central memory CD4+ T cells from blood. The source is a man between 18 and 29 years old in good health.

This chain joins TRBV7-9 and TRBJ1-4, with D tentatively TRBD1 (6 bases). CDR3 length: 17 residues. V lost 4 bases and J 6 bases, leaving 21 bases between the germline ends. Germline lookup yields CDR1 SEHNR and CDR2 FQNEAQ (reference sequence). The DNA for the CDR3 is TGTGCCAGCAGCTCCTCCCTCGTAGGGGGTTGGGATGAAAAACTGTTTTTT. Encoded protein: CASSSSLVGGWDEKLFF.

This clone was seen ten or more times. This chain links TRBV28 with TRBJ2-1; 9 bases are shared with TRBD1. Germline V gene lookup returns CDR1 MDHEN and CDR2 SYDVKM. CDR3 size: 13 residues. V trimming: 4 bases; J trimming: 9 bases; junction bases outside the gene matches: 4. In DNA, the CDR3 is TGTGCCAGCAGTTCCGGGGACAGGGTTGAGCAGTTCTTC. Encoded protein: CASSSGDRVEQFF.

This sequence joins TRBV5-4 and TRBJ2-3, with 9 bases that match TRBD1. The CDR3 has 14 amino acids. CDR1 and CDR2 from the germline V gene are SGHNT and YYREEE (reference sequence). Trimming removed 4 bases from V and 2 bases from J; junction bases left unmatched: 2. For the CDR3, the DNA is TGTGCCAGCAGCGTACAGGGGGCCACAGATACGCAGTATTTT. It yields the protein CASSVQGATDTQYF. The variable domain in full, completed from reference TRBV5-4 and TRBJ2-3, reads ETGVTQSPTHLIKTRGQQVTLRCSSQSGHNTVSWYQQALGQGPQFIFQYYREEENGRGNFPPRFSGLQFPNYSSELNVNALELDDSALYLCASSVQGATDTQYFGPGTRLTVL.

As for this clone: The identical CDR3 is also encoded by other nucleotide sequences in the sample. V and J are TRBV7-3 and TRBJ2-7; 14 nucleotides match TRBD2. The CDR3 has 15 amino acids. V lost 2 bases, J lost 3 bases, and 0 bases stayed unmatched. Germline loops: CDR1 SGHTA, CDR2 FQGTGA. DNA of the CDR3: TGTGCCAGCAGCTTAGGGACTAGCGGGAGCTACGAGCAGTACTTC. This encodes CASSLGTSGSYEQYF.

At least ten counts were recorded for this clone. In nucleotides, the CDR3 is TGTGCCATCAGTGAGTTCCAGGGGGACACCGGGGAGCTGTTTTTT. Amino acid sequence: CAISEFQGDTGELFF. The genes are TRBV10-3 and TRBJ2-2, with 7 bases that match TRBD1. J was trimmed by 3 bases and V by 1 base; bases with no gene match: 2. The germline gives CDR1 ENHRY, CDR2 SYGVKD. The CDR3 spans 15 residues.

Only a few counts were recorded for this clone. The genes are TRBV15 and TRBJ1-2; 7 nucleotides line up with TRBD1. J was trimmed by 3 bases and V by 1 base; bases with no gene match: 2. The germline V gene encodes CDR1 LNHNV and CDR2 YYDKDF (reference sequence). CDR3 size: 14 residues. The CDR3 loop reads CATSRADRDYGYTF. The CDR3, as DNA: TGTGCCACCAGCAGAGCCGACAGGGACTATGGCTACACCTTC.

V gene TRBV7-3 combines with J gene TRBJ2-7; 9 nucleotides line up with TRBD1. The CDR3 totals 17 residues. Per the germline V gene, CDR1 is SGHTA and CDR2 is FQGTGA. The V and J ends lost 2 bases and 6 bases, in that order; junction bases with no gene match: 14. The chain's CDR3 is CASSLSPRHRGRGEQYF. CDR3 bases: TGTGCCAGCAGCTTATCTCCAAGACACAGGGGGCGCGGCGAGCAGTACTTC.

This clone has more than one count but fewer than ten. The chain joins TRBV19 to TRBJ1-5; D possibly corresponds to TRBD1 (6 bases). CDR1 LNHDA and CDR2 SQIVND come from the germline V gene (reference sequence). This CDR3 is built from 13 residues. The ends were cut back, 7 bases at V and 6 bases at J, with 13 bases in the middle. The CDR3 reads CASNDRLGQPQHF. In DNA form, the CDR3 reads TGTGCCAGTAACGACAGGCTAGGTCAGCCCCAGCATTTT.

The table lists this clone with many counts. CDR3 DNA sequence: TGTGCCTGGAGTGTATTCCTACAAGAGACCCAGTACTTC. Translating it yields CAWSVFLQETQYF. This chain uses TRBV30 with TRBJ2-5, with D unclear. CDR1 and CDR2 (germline): GTSNPN, SVGIG (reference sequence). Deletions cut 0 bases from V and 2 bases from J, with 7 bases between. This CDR3 contains 13 residues.

This clone occurred a few times. The gene calls are TRBV9 and TRBJ1-6; no clear D. The CDR3 consists of 16 residues. The V end was cut by 4 bases, the J end by 3 bases, with 14 bases between. Germline CDR1 and CDR2: SGDLS and YYNGEE. The CDR3 DNA is TGTGCCAGCAGCTCCGGTCCCGAGGGCTATAATTCACCCCTCCACTTT. Amino acid sequence: CASSSGPEGYNSPLHF.

This clone was detected a few times. The V and J genes are TRBV6-6 and TRBJ2-3, with a tentative D call TRBD2 (6 bases). The V gene's germline CDR1 is MNHNY and CDR2 SVGAGI (reference sequence). The CDR3 totals 15 residues. V lost 6 bases and J 2 bases, leaving 15 bases between the germline ends. CDR3 DNA: TGTGCCAGCAGGGATCCCGGAGGGGCCACAGATACGCAGTATTTT. This sequence encodes CASRDPGGATDTQYF.

This chain connects TRBV4-3 to TRBJ2-3; 8 bases map to TRBD2. Germline CDR1 LGHNA, CDR2 YSLEER. Germline trimming cut 0 bases from V and 3 bases from J; bases unmatched to any gene: 8. CDR3 length: 17 residues. The CDR3 here is CASSQDRGAGVTDTQYF. CDR3 DNA: TGCGCCAGCAGCCAAGATAGAGGAGCGGGAGTAACAGATACGCAGTATTTT.

The gene calls are TRBV6-1 and TRBJ1-4, with a possible D match to TRBD1 (5 bases). Trimming removed 4 bases from V and 7 bases from J, with 13 bases in between. The CDR3 loop spans 14 amino acids. Germline-derived CDR1 and CDR2 are MNHNS and SASEGT. The CDR3 DNA is TGTGCCAGCAGTGCCATTTCGGGGGTTGAAAAACTGTTTTTT. Protein: CASSAISGVEKLFF.

This clone was seen more than once but under ten times. This chain connects TRBV28 to TRBJ2-5, with TRBD1 matching 12 bases. The trim removed 4 bases at V and 4 bases at J, leaving 4 bases unmatched. The CDR3 consists of 15 residues. In germline, CDR1 is MDHEN, CDR2 SYDVKM. CDR3 nucleotides: TGTGCCAGCAGTTCTCCGGGACAGGGGGCAGAGACCCAGTACTTC. As protein: CASSSPGQGAETQYF.

In its sample, this clone was seen a few times. V gene TRBV19 combines with J gene TRBJ2-5, with D tentatively TRBD2 (5 bases). CDR3 length: 14 amino acids. Trimming removed 9 bases at V and 5 bases at J, with 19 bases between. The V gene's germline CDR1 is LNHDA and CDR2 SQIVND (reference sequence). CDR3 DNA: TGTGCCAGCAGAGTTCGAGGGAGTTACGAGACCCAGTACTTC. Translating gives CASRVRGSYETQYF.

This clone was picked up a small number of times. The V call is TRBV2, the J call TRBJ2-3; 12 bases align to TRBD2. V shed 9 bases, J shed 2 bases, and the junction held 3 bases outside the gene matches. The CDR3 is made up of 14 amino acids. Germline V gene data show CDR1 as SNHLY and CDR2 as FYNNEI. CDR3 sequence: CARGLAGNTDTQYF. The CDR3 DNA follows: TGTGCCAGAGGACTAGCGGGAAACACAGATACGCAGTATTTT.

V gene TRBV7-2 combines with J gene TRBJ2-3; 7 bases are shared with TRBD1. Trimming at V came to 3 bases and at J to 5 bases, leaving 8 bases not matched to a gene. Germline V gene data show CDR1 as SGHTA and CDR2 as FQGNSA. The CDR3 covers 15 residues. The CDR3 DNA follows: TGTGCCAGCAGCTTTCAGAGGGGGCGAGGAGATACGCAGTATTTT. This codes for CASSFQRGRGDTQYF.

This clone has just a few counts. The chain combines TRBV25-1 with TRBJ1-2; D is uncertain. The CDR3 totals 11 residues. V lost 5 bases and J lost 5, with 6 bases in between. CDR1 and CDR2 from the germline V gene are MGHDK and SYGVNS. This CDR3 is CASSHSYGYTF. In DNA form, the CDR3 reads TGTGCCAGCAGTCACAGTTATGGCTACACCTTC.

This chain connects TRBV5-5 to TRBJ2-7, with 9 bases aligning to TRBD2. The CDR3 length is 19 residues. The germline gives CDR1 SGHKS, CDR2 YYEKEE (reference sequence). After removal of 4 bases from V and 2 bases from J, the junction contained 19 bases not matched to a gene. The CDR3 spells CASSQLVARGASGAYEQYF. In DNA, the CDR3 is TGTGCCAGCAGCCAACTTGTTGCCCGGGGGGCTAGCGGGGCCTACGAGCAGTACTTC.

This chain uses TRBV19 with TRBJ2-5, with TRBD2 matching 7 bases. From germline, CDR1 is LNHDA and CDR2 SQIVND (reference sequence). The CDR3 spans 14 residues. The junction had 2 bases not matched to a gene; V was cut back by 3 bases and J by 1 base. The CDR3 DNA sequence: TGTGCCAGTAGTATCGGGGGGTTCCAAGAGACCCAGTACTTC. This gives the protein CASSIGGFQETQYF.

The gene calls are TRBV19 and TRBJ2-7; the match to TRBD1 covers 9 bases. Per the germline V gene, CDR1 is LNHDA and CDR2 is SQIVND (reference sequence). CDR3 length: 14 residues. V lost 6 bases, J lost 3 bases, and 6 bases stayed unmatched. The CDR3 region is CASSVQGANYEQYF. CDR3 DNA: TGTGCCAGTAGCGTACAGGGGGCGAACTACGAGCAGTACTTC.

The gene calls are TRBV28 and TRBJ1-2; D may be TRBD1 (5 bases). The length of the CDR3 is 12 residues. V lost 4 bases and J lost 5, with 8 bases in between. The germline V gene has CDR1 MDHEN and CDR2 SYDVKM. CDR3: CASSSGFYGYTF. CDR3 sequence (DNA): TGTGCCAGCAGTTCAGGGTTTTATGGCTACACCTTC.

The chain is built from TRBV18 and TRBJ1-3; perhaps TRBD1 as D (5 bases). V gave up 0 bases and J gave up 2 bases, with 11 bases separating them. There are 16 residues in the CDR3. Per the germline V gene, CDR1 is KGHSH and CDR2 is LQKENI. CDR3 sequence reads: CASSPPGEYAGNTIYF. DNA of the CDR3: TGTGCCAGCTCACCACCAGGGGAATATGCTGGAAACACCATATATTTT.

This clone appeared many times. The V call is TRBV7-2, the J call TRBJ2-7; no definite D call. Germline assignment: CDR1 SGHTA and CDR2 FQGNSA. V gave up 2 bases and J gave up 3 bases, with 2 bases separating them. This CDR3 is built from 11 residues. CDR3 loop: CASSLYYEQYF. The CDR3 DNA is TGTGCCAGCAGCTTATACTACGAGCAGTACTTC.

The V gene is TRBV7-2, the J gene TRBJ1-5; D unresolved. The V end was cut by 5 bases, the J end by 5 bases, with 10 bases between. The CDR3 is made up of 13 amino acids. Germline loops: CDR1 SGHTA, CDR2 FQGNSA. The CDR3 region has the DNA TGTGCCAGCAGCCCTAACAGAGATCAGCCCCAGCATTTT. It translates to CASSPNRDQPQHF.

The chain has TRBV18 and TRBJ2-7, with 7 positions matching TRBD1. The CDR3 is made up of 14 amino acids. V trimming: 3 bases; J trimming: 1 base; junction bases outside the gene matches: 3. Germline V gene lookup returns CDR1 KGHSH and CDR2 LQKENI. The CDR3 reads CASSPGQRSYEQYF. CDR3 DNA: TGTGCCAGCTCACCGGGACAGAGATCCTACGAGCAGTACTTC.

This clone came up many times. V and J are TRBV7-2 and TRBJ2-1; tentative D call: TRBD2 (6 bases). CDR3 size: 16 residues. V dropped 5 bases and J dropped 3 bases, with 17 bases sitting between them. Germline lookup yields CDR1 SGHTA and CDR2 FQGNSA. CDR3 DNA sequence: TGTGCCAGCAGCCGACTAGGGACCGGTATCTACAATGAGCAGTTCTTC. The encoded protein is CASSRLGTGIYNEQFF. The entire variable domain, with the rest obtained from reference TRBV7-2 and TRBJ2-1, is as follows: GAGVSQSPSNKVTEKGKDVELRCDPISGHTALYWYRQSLGQGLEFLIYFQGNSAPDKSGLPSDRFSAERTGGSVSTLTIQRTQQEDSAVYLCASSRLGTGIYNEQFFGPGTRLTVL.

This clone has a single count. The rearrangement links TRBV28 to TRBJ1-5; 7 bases line up with TRBD1. With 8 bases clipped from V and 3 bases from J, the junction kept 13 bases outside the gene matches. The CDR3 spans 16 residues. The germline CDR1 and CDR2 sequences are MDHEN and SYDVKM. CDR3 protein: CASGQPGTAYNQPQHF. CDR3 in DNA: TGTGCCAGCGGACAACCCGGGACAGCTTACAATCAGCCCCAGCATTTT.

CDR3 DNA sequence: TGTGCCAGCAAAATCGGGGGGGCCGGGATGAATGAGCAGTTCTTC. This encodes CASKIGGAGMNEQFF. The chain couples TRBV27 to TRBJ2-1, with 8 bases that match TRBD2. The germline V gene has CDR1 MNHEY and CDR2 SMNVEV (reference sequence). After removal of 7 bases from V and 7 bases from J, the junction contained 12 bases not matched to a gene. This CDR3 comprises 15 residues.

There are many counts of this clone. This chain joins TRBV5-1 and TRBJ1-3; D gene uncertain. The CDR3 covers 15 residues. The ends were cut back, 0 bases at V and 0 bases at J, with 7 bases in the middle. Germline CDR1 is SGHRS and CDR2 is YFSETQ. Here the CDR3 reads CASSLGQISGNTIYF. The CDR3 region has the DNA TGCGCCAGCAGCTTGGGGCAGATCTCTGGAAACACCATATATTTT.